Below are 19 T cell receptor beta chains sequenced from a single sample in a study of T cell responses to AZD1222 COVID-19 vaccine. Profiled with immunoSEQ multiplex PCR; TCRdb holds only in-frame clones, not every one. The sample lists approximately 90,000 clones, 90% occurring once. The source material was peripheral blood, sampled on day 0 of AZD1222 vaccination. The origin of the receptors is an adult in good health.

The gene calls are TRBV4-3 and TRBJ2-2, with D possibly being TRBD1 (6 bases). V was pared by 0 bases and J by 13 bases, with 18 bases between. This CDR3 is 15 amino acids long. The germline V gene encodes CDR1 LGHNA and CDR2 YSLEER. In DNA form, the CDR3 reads TGCGCCAGCAGCCAAGATGGATGGGGACACGAGGTGCTGTTTTTT. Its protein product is CASSQDGWGHEVLFF.

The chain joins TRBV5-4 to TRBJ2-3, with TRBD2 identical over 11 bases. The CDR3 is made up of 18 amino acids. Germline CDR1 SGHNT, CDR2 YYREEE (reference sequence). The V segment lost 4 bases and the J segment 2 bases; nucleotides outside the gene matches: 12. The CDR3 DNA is TGTGCCAGCAGCCCCCCCCGTAGCGGGGGGGTAGCCACAGATACGCAGTATTTT. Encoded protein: CASSPPRSGGVATDTQYF.

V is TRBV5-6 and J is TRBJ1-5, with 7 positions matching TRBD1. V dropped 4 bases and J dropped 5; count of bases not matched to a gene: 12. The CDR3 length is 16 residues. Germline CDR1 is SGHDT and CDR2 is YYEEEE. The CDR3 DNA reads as TGTGCCAGCAGCCTCCAGGCAGGGGGTTATCATCAGCCCCAGCATTTT. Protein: CASSLQAGGYHQPQHF.

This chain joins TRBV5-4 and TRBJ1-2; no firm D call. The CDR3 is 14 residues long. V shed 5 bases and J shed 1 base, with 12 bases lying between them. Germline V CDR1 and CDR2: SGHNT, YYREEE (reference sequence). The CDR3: CASRAAWDNYGYTF. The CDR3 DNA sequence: TGTGCCAGCAGGGCAGCTTGGGATAACTATGGCTACACCTTC.

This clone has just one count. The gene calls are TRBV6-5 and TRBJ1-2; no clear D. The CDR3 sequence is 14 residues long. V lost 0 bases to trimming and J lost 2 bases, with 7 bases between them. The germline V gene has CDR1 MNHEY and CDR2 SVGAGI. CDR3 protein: CASSYSARNYGYTF. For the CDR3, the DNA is TGTGCCAGCAGTTACTCGGCCAGAAACTATGGCTACACCTTC.

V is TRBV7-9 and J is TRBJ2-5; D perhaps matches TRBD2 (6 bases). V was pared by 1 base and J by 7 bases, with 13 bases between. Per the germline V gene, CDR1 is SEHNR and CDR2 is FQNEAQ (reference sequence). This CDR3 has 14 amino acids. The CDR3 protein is CASSLVSGVVTQYF. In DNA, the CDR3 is TGTGCCAGCAGCTTAGTATCGGGGGTAGTGACCCAGTACTTC.

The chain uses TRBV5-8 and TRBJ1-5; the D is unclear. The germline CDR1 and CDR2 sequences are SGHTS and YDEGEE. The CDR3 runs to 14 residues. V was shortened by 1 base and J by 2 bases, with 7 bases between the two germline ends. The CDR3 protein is CASSLRSGNQPQHF. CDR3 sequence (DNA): TGTGCCAGCAGCTTGAGATCGGGCAATCAGCCCCAGCATTTT. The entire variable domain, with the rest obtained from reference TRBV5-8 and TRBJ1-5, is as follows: EAGVTQSPTHLIKTRGQQATLRCSPISGHTSVYWYQQALGLGLQFLLWYDEGEERNRGNFPPRFSGRQFPNYSSELNVNALELEDSALYLCASSLRSGNQPQHFGDGTRLSIL.

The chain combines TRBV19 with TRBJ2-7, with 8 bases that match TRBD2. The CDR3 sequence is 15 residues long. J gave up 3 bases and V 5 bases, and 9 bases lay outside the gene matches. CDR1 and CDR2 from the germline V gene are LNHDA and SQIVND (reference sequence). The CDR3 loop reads CASSLDSGGHYEQYF. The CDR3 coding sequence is TGTGCCAGTAGTCTCGACAGCGGGGGACACTACGAGCAGTACTTC.

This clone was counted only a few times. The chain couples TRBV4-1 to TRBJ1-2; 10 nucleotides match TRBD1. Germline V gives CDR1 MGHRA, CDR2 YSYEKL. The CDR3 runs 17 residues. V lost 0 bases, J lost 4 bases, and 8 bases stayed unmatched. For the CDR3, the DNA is TGCGCCAGCAGCCAAGAAGGGACAGGGGTAGGAGCCTATGGCTACACCTTC. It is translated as CASSQEGTGVGAYGYTF.

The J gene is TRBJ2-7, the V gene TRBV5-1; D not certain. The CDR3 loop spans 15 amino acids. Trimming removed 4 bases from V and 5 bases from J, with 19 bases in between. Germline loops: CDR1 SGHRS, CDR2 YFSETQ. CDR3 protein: CASSTGQAGVNEQYF. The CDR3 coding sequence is TGCGCCAGCAGCACGGGCCAGGCTGGGGTCAACGAGCAGTACTTC.

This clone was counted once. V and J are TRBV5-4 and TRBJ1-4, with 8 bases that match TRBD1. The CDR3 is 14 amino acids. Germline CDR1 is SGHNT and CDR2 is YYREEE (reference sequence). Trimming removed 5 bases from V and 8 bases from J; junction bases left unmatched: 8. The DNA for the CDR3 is TGTGCCAGCAGAGAGGGGACAGGAGGGGAAAAACTGTTTTTT. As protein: CASREGTGGEKLFF.

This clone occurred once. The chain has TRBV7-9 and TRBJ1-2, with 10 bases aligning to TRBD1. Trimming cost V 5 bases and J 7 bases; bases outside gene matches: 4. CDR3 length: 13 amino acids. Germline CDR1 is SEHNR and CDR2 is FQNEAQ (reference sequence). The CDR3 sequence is CASSVGQGGGYTF. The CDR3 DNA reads TGTGCCAGCAGCGTTGGACAGGGGGGTGGCTACACCTTC.

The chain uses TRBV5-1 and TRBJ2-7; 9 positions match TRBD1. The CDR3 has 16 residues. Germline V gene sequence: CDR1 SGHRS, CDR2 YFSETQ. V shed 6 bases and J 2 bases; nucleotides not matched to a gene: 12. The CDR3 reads CASTKQGAVGTYEQYF. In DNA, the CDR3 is TGCGCCAGCACGAAACAGGGGGCTGTCGGGACCTACGAGCAGTACTTC.

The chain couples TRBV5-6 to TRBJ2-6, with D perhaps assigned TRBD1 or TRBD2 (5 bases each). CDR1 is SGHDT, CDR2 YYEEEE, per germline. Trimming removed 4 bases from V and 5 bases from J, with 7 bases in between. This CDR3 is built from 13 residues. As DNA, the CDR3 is TGTGCCAGCAGCGGGGGACGGGCCAACGTCCTGACTTTC. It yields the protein CASSGGRANVLTF.

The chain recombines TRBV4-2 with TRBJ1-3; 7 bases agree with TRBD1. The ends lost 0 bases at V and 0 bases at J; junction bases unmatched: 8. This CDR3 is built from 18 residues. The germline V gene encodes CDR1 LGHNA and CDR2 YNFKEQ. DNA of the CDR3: TGTGCCAGCAGCCAAGATGTTCTGGCAGGGGGCTCTGGAAACACCATATATTTT. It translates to CASSQDVLAGGSGNTIYF.

CDR3 in amino acids: CASSSPGQGSLGAFF. The CDR3 DNA reads TGTGCCAGCAGCTCTCCGGGACAGGGGTCCCTGGGAGCTTTCTTT. The genes are TRBV21-1 and TRBJ1-1; no DNA check was done on the table's D call, TRBD1. TRBV21-1 is described as a pseudogene. The CDR3 length is 15 residues.

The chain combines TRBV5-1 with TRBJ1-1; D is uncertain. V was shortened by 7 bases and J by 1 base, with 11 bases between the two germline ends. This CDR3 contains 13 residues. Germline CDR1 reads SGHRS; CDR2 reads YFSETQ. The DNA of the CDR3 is TGCGCCAGCTACGATACGGGGAACACTGAAGCTTTCTTT. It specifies CASYDTGNTEAFF.

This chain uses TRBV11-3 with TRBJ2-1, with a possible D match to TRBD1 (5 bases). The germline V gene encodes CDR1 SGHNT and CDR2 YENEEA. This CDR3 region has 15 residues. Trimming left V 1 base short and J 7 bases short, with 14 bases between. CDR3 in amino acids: CASSLVAGLRNEQFF. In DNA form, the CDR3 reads TGTGCCAGCAGCTTAGTGGCAGGGCTTAGGAATGAGCAGTTCTTC.

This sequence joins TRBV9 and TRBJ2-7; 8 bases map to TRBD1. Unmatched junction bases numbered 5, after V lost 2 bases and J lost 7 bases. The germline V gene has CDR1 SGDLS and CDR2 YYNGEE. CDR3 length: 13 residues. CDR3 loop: CASSVGQGLEQYF. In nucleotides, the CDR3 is TGTGCCAGCAGCGTTGGACAGGGTTTGGAGCAGTACTTC. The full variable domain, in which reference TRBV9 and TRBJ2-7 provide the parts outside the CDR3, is DSGVTQTPKHLITATGQRVTLRCSPRSGDLSVYWYQQSLDQGLQFLIQYYNGEERAKGNILERFSAQQFPDLHSELNLSSLELGDSALYFCASSVGQGLEQYFGPGTRLTVT.